This T cell receptor beta chain was sequenced for a study of T cells of healthy individuals. At least ten counts were recorded for this clonotype. TCRdb independently ran MiXCR on the 5' RACE reads; one entry per CDR3 protein. The repertoire holds around 100,000 distinct CDR3 sequences, with 15% to 20% as singletons. The length of the CDR3 is 16 residues. Losses at the gene ends were 0 bases for V and 3 bases for J; bases not matched to a gene: 5. Germline lookup yields CDR1 DFQATT and CDR2 SNEGSKA (reference sequence). The TCR originated in a human donor in good health. The chain links TRBV20-1 to TRBJ2-2; 9 bases are a match to TRBD2. In DNA form, the CDR3 reads TGCAGTGCTAGAGAGCGGGGGGGCCTTTACACCGGGGAGCTGTTTTTT. This codes for CSARERGGLYTGELFF.